A selection of T cell receptor beta chains follows, all from one sample in a study of shared clonotypes between healthy human individuals. The protocol was immunoSEQ multiplex PCR, while the TCRdb copy is restricted to in-frame clones and leaves out a portion. The sample carries a few million clones, more than 90% recorded once. The sequenced sample was naive CD4+ T cells sorted from blood. The receptors shown here come from a young man in good health. Both conserved end residues are part of each CDR3. The D gene is left open where the match is weak. Clone size is stated in some rows and not others, as once, few, many or a class when expanded.

>TRBV6-5|13|-|TRBJ1-2|-
TGTGCCAGCAGCAGGCGGGGGGCTGATGGCTACACCTTC
CASSRRGADGYTF
>TRBV18|16|-|TRBJ1-1|-
TGTGCCAGCTCACCAAGGGCAGGGGAAAAAAGCACTGAAGCTTTCTTT
CASSPRAGEKSTEAFF
>TRBV12-5|15|-|TRBJ2-7|-
TGTGCTAGTGGTTTGGTCGAGGGCGGGGTCTACGAGCAGTACTTC
CASGLVEGGVYEQYF
>TRBV6-1|16|once|TRBJ2-7|TRBD2
TGTGCCAGCAGTGCCGCTCCACTAGCGTTTTCCTACGAGCAGTACTTC
CASSAAPLAFSYEQYF
>TRBV2|14|-|TRBJ1-4|-
TGTGCCAGCAGACGGGACGGCCCTAATGAAAAACTGTTTTTT
CASRRDGPNEKLFF
>TRBV6-6|15|-|TRBJ1-1|TRBD1
TGTGCCAGCAACGACCCGGGACAGGGTCGGACTGAAGCTTTCTTT
CASNDPGQGRTEAFF
>TRBV6-1|10|-|TRBJ1-1|-
TGTGCCAGCATTAGGAGCGAAGCTTTCTTT
CASIRSEAFF
>TRBV9|15|-|TRBJ2-7|-
TGTGCCAGCAGCCCAAACAGGGCTTTTTTCTACGAGCAGTACTTC
CASSPNRAFFYEQYF
>TRBV19|12|-|TRBJ2-7|-
TGTGCCAGTAGTAGCGGTGGGCACGAGCAGTACTTC
CASSSGGHEQYF
>TRBV6-5|15|-|TRBJ2-7|-
TGTGCCAGCAGTTACTCGTCGAGGGGACCCTACGAGCAGTACTTC
CASSYSSRGPYEQYF
>TRBV4-3|15|-|TRBJ2-7|-
TGCGCCAGCAGCCGAGAGAGTACGGGTCCTTACGAGCAGTACTTC
CASSRESTGPYEQYF